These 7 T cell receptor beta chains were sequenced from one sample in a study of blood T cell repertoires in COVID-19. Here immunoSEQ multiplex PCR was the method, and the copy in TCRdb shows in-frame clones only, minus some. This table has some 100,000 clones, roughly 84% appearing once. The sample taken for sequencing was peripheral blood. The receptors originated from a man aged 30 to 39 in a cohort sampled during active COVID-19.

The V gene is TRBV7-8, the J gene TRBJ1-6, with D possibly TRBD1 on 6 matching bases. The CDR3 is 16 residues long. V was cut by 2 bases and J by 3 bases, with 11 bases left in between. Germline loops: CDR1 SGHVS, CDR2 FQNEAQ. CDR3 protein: CASSLTGSLYNSPLHF. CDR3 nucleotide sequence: TGTGCCAGCAGCTTAACAGGGTCCCTCTATAATTCACCCCTCCACTTT. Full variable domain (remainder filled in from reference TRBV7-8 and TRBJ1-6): GAGVSQSPRYKVAKRGQDVALRCDPISGHVSLFWYQQALGQGPEFLTYFQNEAQLDKSGLPSDRFFAERPEGSVSTLKIQRTQQEDSAVYLCASSLTGSLYNSPLHFGNGTRLTVT.

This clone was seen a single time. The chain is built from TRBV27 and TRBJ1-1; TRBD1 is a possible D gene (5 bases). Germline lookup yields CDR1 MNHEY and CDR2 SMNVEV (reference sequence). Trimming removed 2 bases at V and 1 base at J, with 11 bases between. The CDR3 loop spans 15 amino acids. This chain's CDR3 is CASSLRGAENTEAFF. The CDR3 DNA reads TGTGCCAGCAGTTTAAGGGGCGCAGAGAACACTGAAGCTTTCTTT.

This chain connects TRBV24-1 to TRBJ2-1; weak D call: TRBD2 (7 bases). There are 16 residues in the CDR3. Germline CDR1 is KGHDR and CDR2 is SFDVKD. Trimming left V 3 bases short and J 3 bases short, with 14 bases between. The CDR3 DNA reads TGTGCCACCAGTGATCCGGGGGGCGGTCGCTACAATGAGCAGTTCTTC. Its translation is CATSDPGGGRYNEQFF.

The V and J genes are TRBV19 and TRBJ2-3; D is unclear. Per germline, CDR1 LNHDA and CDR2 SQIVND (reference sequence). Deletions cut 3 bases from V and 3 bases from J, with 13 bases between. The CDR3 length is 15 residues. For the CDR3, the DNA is TGTGCCAGTAGTATCTCCCAAGAGAGAACAGATACGCAGTATTTT. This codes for CASSISQERTDTQYF.

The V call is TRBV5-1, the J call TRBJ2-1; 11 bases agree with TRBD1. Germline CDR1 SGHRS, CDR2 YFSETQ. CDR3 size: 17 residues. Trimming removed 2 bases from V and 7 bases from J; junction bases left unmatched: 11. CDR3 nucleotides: TGCGCCAGCAGCTTTGTTCCCCCGGACAGGGGGCCGAATGAGCAGTTCTTC. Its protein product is CASSFVPPDRGPNEQFF.

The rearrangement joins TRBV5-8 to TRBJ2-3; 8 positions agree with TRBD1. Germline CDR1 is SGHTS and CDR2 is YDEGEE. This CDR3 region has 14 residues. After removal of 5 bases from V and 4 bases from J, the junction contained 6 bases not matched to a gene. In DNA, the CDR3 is TGTGCCAGCAGTTACAGACAGGGGCCAGATACGCAGTATTTT. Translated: CASSYRQGPDTQYF.

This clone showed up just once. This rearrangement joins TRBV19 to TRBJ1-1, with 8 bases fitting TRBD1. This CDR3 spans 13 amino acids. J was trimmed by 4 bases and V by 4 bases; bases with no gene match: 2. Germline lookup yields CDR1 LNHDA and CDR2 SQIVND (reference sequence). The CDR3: CASSTGGTTEAFF. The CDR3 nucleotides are TGTGCCAGTAGTACAGGGGGCACCACTGAAGCTTTCTTT.